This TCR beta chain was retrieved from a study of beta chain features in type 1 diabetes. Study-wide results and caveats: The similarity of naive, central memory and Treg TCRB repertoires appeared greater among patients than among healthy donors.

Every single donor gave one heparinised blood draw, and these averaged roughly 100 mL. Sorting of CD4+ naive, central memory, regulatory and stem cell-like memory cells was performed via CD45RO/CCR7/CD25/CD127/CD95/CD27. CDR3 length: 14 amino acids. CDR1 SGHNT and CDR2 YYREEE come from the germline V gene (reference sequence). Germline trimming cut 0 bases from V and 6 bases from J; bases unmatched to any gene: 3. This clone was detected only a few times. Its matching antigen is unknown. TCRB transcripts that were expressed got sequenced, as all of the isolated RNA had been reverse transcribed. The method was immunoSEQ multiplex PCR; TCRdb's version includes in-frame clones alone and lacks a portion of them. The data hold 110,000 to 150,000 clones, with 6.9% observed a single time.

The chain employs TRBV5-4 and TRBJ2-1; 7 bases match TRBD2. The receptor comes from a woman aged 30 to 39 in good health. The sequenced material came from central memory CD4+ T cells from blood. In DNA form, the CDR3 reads TGTGCCAGCAGCTTGGACCGGACTAGCAATGAGCAGTTCTTC. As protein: CASSLDRTSNEQFF. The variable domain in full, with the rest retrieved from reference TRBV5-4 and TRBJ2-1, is ETGVTQSPTHLIKTRGQQVTLRCSSQSGHNTVSWYQQALGQGPQFIFQYYREEENGRGNFPPRFSGLQFPNYSSELNVNALELDDSALYLCASSLDRTSNEQFFGPGTRLTVL.